One and the same sample provided the 10 T cell receptor beta chains below, sequenced in a study of STAT3 mutations in large granular lymphocyte leukemia. Study-level results: Every T-cell large granular lymphocyte leukemia patient had at least one immunodominant TCR beta clonotype.

Profiled with immunoSEQ multiplex PCR; TCRdb holds only in-frame clones, not every one. The sample has approximately 5,000 clones, 60% to 80% seen once. For these TCRs, the target antigens are not known. The material sequenced was peripheral blood mononuclear cells. Receptors originate from a man aged 40-55 years with T-cell large granular lymphocyte leukemia. Some clones in this sample may be carry-over from other donors' samples.

The chain is built from TRBV5-6 and TRBJ2-7; TRBD1 matches 11 bases. The junction had 5 bases not matched to a gene; V was cut back by 1 base and J by 2 bases. The CDR3 runs 16 residues. Germline V gene lookup returns CDR1 SGHDT and CDR2 YYEEEE. The CDR3 spells CASSLPPGQGAYEQYF. DNA of the CDR3: TGTGCCAGCAGCTTGCCACCGGGACAGGGGGCCTACGAGCAGTACTTC. The whole variable domain, filled in from reference TRBV5-6 and TRBJ2-7, reads DAGVTQSPTHLIKTRGQQVTLRCSPKSGHDTVSWYQQALGQGPQFIFQYYEEEERQRGNFPDRFSGHQFPNYSSELNVNALLLGDSALYLCASSLPPGQGAYEQYFGPGTRLTVT.

This clone appeared once. The rearrangement links TRBV6-6 to TRBJ2-7; 10 nucleotides match TRBD1. V shed 6 bases, J shed 2 bases, and the junction held 10 bases outside the gene matches. The CDR3 sequence is 16 residues long. The germline gives CDR1 MNHNY, CDR2 SVGAGI (reference sequence). DNA for the CDR3: TGTGCCAGCAGCCTTCGCACGACAGGGGGCACCTACGAGCAGTACTTC. Translated: CASSLRTTGGTYEQYF.

The chain links TRBV19 to TRBJ1-1; D remains ambiguous. V lost 3 bases, J lost 1 base, and 6 bases lay in between. The germline CDR1 and CDR2 sequences are LNHDA and SQIVND (reference sequence). The CDR3 has 13 residues. The CDR3 here is CASSIGQNTEAFF. The CDR3 nucleotides read TGTGCCAGTAGTATCGGGCAGAACACTGAAGCTTTCTTT.

CDR3 loop: CASLWRVGHEQYF. The CDR3 region has the DNA TGTGCAAGCCTGTGGAGGGTGGGCCACGAGCAGTACTTC. The rearrangement links TRBV2 to TRBJ2-7, with D perhaps matching TRBD2 (6 bases). This CDR3 comprises 13 residues. In germline, CDR1 is SNHLY, CDR2 FYNNEI.

Worth noting for this clone: One junction end disagrees with the germline gene, perhaps due to a read error. The chain links TRBV14 to TRBJ2-5; 7 bases align to TRBD2. The CDR3 spans 16 residues. CDR1 and CDR2 from the germline V gene are SGHDN and FVKESK. CDR3 coding DNA: TGTGCCAGCAGCCTCCCCGCATCTAGCGGACAAGAGATCCAGTACTTC. This gives the protein CASSLPASSGQEIQYF. Complete variable domain (other parts from reference TRBV14 and TRBJ2-5): EAGVTQFPSHSVIEKGQTVTLRCDPISGHDNLYWYRRVMGKEIKFLLHFVKESKQDESGMPNNRFLAERTGGTYSTLKVQPAELEDSGVYFCASSLPASSGQEIQYFGPGTRLLVL.

In this sample, this clone turned up a few times. V usage is TRBV2 and J usage is TRBJ1-1, with D possibly matching TRBD1 (5 bases). The CDR3 runs 12 residues. Deletions cut 7 bases from V and 6 bases from J, with 12 bases between. Germline CDR1 reads SNHLY; CDR2 reads FYNNEI. CDR3 nucleotides: TGTGCCAGCAACGCAGGGATCCCTGAAGCTTTCTTT. Its protein product is CASNAGIPEAFF.

V usage is TRBV7-9 and J usage is TRBJ1-5; D might be TRBD1 (6 bases). Germline-derived CDR1 and CDR2 are SEHNR and FQNEAQ (reference sequence). V was shortened by 3 bases and J by 0 bases, with 9 bases between the two germline ends. The CDR3 extends over 15 amino acids. The DNA for the CDR3 is TGTGCCAGCAGCTTGGGGGCAGGTAGCAATCAGCCCCAGCATTTT. It translates to CASSLGAGSNQPQHF.

The chain employs TRBV7-8 and TRBJ2-3; the match to TRBD2 covers 10 bases. V was clipped by 5 bases and J by 4 bases; unmatched bases: 9. Looked up from germline, CDR1 is SGHVS and CDR2 is FQNEAQ. The CDR3 covers 16 residues. The CDR3 loop reads CASSNQREGLADTQYF. DNA for the CDR3: TGTGCCAGCAGCAATCAGCGGGAGGGTTTGGCAGATACGCAGTATTTT.

V gene TRBV13 combines with J gene TRBJ1-1; 7 bases match TRBD1. The V and J ends lost 6 bases and 2 bases, in that order; junction bases with no gene match: 3. There are 13 residues in the CDR3. Germline loops: CDR1 PRHDT, CDR2 FYEKMQ (reference sequence). CDR3 residues: CASRQGFNTEAFF. Here the CDR3 DNA reads TGTGCCAGCAGACAGGGGTTTAACACTGAAGCTTTCTTT.

The chain is built from TRBV18 and TRBJ1-2; 11 nucleotides match TRBD1. The CDR3 spans 14 residues. Germline CDR1 and CDR2: KGHSH and LQKENI. With 3 bases clipped from V and 8 bases from J, the junction kept 5 bases outside the gene matches. The CDR3 loop is CASSPGQGAIGYTF. The CDR3 nucleotides read TGTGCCAGCTCACCCGGACAGGGGGCTATCGGCTACACCTTC. The entire variable domain, with the rest obtained from reference TRBV18 and TRBJ1-2, is as follows: NAGVMQNPRHLVRRRGQEARLRCSPMKGHSHVYWYRQLPEEGLKFMVYLQKENIIDESGMPKERFSAEFPKEGPSILRIQQVVRGDSAAYFCASSPGQGAIGYTFGSGTRLTVV.